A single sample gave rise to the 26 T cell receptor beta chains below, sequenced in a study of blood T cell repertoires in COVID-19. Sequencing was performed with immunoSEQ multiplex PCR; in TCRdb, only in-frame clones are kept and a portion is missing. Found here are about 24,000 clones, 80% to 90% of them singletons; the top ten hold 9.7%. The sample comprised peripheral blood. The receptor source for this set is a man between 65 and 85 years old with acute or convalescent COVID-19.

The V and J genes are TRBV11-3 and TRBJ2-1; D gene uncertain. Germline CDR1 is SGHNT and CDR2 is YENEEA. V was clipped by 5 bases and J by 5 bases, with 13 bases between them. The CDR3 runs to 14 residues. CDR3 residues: CASSHGPPNNEQFF. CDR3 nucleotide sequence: TGTGCCAGCAGCCACGGTCCCCCAAACAATGAGCAGTTCTTC.

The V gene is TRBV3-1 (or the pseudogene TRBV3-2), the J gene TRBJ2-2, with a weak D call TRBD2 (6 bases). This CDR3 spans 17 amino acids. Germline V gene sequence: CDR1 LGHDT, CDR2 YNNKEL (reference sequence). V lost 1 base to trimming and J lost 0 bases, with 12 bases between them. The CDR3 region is CASSQGGLGANTGELFF. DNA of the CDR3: TGTGCCAGCAGCCAAGGGGGACTGGGTGCGAACACCGGGGAGCTGTTTTTT.

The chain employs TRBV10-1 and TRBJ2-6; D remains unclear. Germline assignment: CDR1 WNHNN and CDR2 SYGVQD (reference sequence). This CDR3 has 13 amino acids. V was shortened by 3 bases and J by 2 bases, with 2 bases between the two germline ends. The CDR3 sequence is CASSDTGANVLTF. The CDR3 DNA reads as TGCGCCAGCAGTGATACTGGGGCCAACGTCCTGACTTTC.

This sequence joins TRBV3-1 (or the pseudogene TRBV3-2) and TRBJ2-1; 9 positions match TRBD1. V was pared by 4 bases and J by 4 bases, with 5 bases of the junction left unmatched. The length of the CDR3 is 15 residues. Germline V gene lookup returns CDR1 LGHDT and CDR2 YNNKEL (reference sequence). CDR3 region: CASSLGTGQYNEQFF. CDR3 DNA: TGTGCCAGCAGCCTGGGGACAGGGCAATACAATGAGCAGTTCTTC.

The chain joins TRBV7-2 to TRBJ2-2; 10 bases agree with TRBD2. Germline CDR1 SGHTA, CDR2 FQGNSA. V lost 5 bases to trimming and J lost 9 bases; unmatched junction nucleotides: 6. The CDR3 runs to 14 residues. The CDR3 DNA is TGTGCCAGCAGCATAGAGCGGGGGGGCCGGGAGCTGTTTTTT. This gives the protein CASSIERGGRELFF.

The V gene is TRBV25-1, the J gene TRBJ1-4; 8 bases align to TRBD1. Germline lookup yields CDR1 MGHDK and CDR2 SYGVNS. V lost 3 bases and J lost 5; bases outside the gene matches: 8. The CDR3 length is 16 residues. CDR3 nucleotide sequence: TGTGCCAGCAGTGAGTTACCGGGACAGGCAAATGAAAAACTGTTTTTT. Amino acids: CASSELPGQANEKLFF.

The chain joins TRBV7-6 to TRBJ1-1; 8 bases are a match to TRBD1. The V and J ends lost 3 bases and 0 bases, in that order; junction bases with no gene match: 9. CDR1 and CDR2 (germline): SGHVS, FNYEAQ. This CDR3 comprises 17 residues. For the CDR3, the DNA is TGTGCCAGCAGCTTCTCCTCGACAGGGGACGTGAACACTGAAGCTTTCTTT. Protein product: CASSFSSTGDVNTEAFF. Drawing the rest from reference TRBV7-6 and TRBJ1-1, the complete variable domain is GAGVSQSPRYKVTKRGQDVALRCDPISGHVSLYWYRQALGQGPEFLTYFNYEAQQDKSGLPNDRFSAERPEGSISTLTIQRTEQRDSAMYRCASSFSSTGDVNTEAFFGQGTRLTVV.

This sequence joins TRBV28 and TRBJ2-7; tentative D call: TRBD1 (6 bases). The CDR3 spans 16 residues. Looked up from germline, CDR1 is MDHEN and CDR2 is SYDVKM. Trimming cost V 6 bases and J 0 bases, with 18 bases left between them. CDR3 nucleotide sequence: TGTGCCAGCAGCCGAGTCTACAGGGTAACCTCCTACGAGCAGTACTTC. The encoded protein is CASSRVYRVTSYEQYF.

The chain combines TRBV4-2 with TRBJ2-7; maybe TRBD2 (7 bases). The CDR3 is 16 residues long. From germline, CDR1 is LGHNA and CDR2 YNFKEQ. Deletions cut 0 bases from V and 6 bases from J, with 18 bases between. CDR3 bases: TGTGCCAGCAGCCAAGATCTTCGGGGGGCCCTACGCGAGCAGTACTTC. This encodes CASSQDLRGALREQYF.

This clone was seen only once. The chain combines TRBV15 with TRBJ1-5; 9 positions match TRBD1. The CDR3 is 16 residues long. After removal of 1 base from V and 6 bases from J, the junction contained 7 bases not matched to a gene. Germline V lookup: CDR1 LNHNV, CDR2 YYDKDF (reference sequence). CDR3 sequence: CATSRGPGTGSQPQHF. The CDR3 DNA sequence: TGTGCCACCAGCAGAGGCCCCGGGACAGGGAGTCAGCCCCAGCATTTT. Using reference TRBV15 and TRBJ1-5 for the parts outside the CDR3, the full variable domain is DAMVIQNPRYQVTQFGKPVTLSCSQTLNHNVMYWYQQKSSQAPKLLFHYYDKDFNNEADTPDNFQSRRPNTSFCFLDIRSPGLGDTAMYLCATSRGPGTGSQPQHFGDGTRLSIL.

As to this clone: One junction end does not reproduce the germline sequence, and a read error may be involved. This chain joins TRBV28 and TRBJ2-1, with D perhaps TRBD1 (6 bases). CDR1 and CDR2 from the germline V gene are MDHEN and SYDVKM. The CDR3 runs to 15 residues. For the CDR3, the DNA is TGTGCCAGCAGTTCCTACAGGGTTGACGGCAATAAGCAGTTCTTC. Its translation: CASSSYRVDGNKQFF.

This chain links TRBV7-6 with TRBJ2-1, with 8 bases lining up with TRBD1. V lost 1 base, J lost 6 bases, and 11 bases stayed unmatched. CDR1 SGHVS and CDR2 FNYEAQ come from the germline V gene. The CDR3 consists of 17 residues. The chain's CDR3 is CASSLVGSTGGGNEQFF. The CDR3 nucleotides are TGTGCCAGCAGCTTAGTGGGTAGCACAGGGGGTGGCAATGAGCAGTTCTTC.

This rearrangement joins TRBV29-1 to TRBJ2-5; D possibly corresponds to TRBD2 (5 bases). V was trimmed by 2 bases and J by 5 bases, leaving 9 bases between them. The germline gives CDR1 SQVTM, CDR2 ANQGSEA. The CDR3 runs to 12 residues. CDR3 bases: TGCAGCGTTGAACGGGGTTTTGAGACCCAGTACTTC. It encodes CSVERGFETQYF.

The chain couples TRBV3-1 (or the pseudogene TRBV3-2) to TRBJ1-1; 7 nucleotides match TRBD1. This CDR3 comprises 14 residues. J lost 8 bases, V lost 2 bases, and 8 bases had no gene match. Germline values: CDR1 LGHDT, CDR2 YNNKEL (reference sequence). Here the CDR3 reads CASSQWDRGFEAFF. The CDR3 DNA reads TGTGCCAGCAGCCAATGGGACAGAGGATTCGAAGCTTTCTTT.

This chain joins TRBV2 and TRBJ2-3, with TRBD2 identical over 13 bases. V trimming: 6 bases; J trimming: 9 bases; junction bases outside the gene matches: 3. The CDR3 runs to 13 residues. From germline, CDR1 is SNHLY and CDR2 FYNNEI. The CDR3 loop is CASRTGLAGTQYF. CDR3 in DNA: TGTGCCAGCAGGACGGGACTAGCGGGGACGCAGTATTTT.

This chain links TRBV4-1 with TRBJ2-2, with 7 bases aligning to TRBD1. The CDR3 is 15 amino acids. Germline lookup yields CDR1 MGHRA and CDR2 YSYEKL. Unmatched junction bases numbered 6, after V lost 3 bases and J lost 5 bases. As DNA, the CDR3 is TGCGCCAGCAGCCAGGCTGACAGGGAAACCGGGGAGCTGTTTTTT. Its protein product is CASSQADRETGELFF.

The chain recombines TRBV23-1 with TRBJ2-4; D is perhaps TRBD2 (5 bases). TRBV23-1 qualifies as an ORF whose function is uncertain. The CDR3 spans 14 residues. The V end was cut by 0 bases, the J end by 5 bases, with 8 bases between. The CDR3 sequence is CASSQSGSQNIQYF. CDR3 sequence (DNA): TGCGCCAGCAGTCAATCAGGGAGCCAAAACATTCAGTACTTC.

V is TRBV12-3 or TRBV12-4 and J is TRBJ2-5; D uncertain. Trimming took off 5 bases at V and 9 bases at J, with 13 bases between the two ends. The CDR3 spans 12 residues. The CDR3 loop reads CASSPLFEAQYF. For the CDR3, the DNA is TGTGCCAGCAGTCCTCTTTTTGAGGCCCAGTACTTC.

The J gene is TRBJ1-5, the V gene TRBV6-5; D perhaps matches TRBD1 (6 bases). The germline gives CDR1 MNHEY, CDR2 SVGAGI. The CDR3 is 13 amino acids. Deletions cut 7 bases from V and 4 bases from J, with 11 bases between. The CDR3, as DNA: TGTGCCAGCAAAGGGACACCGAATCAGCCCCAGCATTTT. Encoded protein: CASKGTPNQPQHF.

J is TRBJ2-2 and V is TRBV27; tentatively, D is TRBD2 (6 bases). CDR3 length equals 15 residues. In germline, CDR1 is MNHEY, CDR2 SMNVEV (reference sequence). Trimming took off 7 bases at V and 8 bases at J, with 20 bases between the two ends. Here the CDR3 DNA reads TGTGCCAGCACTCCTATCGGGGGAGGAGGAGGGGAGCTGTTTTTT. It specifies CASTPIGGGGGELFF.

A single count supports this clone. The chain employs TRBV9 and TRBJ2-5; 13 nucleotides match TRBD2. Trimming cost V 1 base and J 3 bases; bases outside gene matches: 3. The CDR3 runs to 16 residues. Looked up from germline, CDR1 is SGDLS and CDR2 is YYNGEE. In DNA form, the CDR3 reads TGTGCCAGCAGCGTATCTACTAGCGGGGGGGAAGAGACCCAGTACTTC. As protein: CASSVSTSGGEETQYF.

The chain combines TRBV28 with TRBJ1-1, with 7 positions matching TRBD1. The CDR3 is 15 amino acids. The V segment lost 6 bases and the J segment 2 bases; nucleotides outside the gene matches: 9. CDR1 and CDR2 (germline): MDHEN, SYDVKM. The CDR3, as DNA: TGTGCCAGCAGCTCCCCTGGGACAGCAAACACTGAAGCTTTCTTT. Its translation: CASSSPGTANTEAFF.

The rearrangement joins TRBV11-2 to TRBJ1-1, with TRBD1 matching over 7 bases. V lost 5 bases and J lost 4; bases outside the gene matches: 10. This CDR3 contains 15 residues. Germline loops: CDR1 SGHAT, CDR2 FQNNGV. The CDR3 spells CASSRQGALGTEAFF. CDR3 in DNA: TGTGCCAGCAGCCGACAGGGAGCGCTAGGCACTGAAGCTTTCTTT.

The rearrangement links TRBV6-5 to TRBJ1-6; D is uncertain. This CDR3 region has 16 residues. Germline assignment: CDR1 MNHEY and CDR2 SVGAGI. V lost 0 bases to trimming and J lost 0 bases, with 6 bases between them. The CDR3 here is CASSYSGSSYNSPLHF. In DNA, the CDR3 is TGTGCCAGCAGTTACTCTGGGAGCTCCTATAATTCACCCCTCCACTTT.

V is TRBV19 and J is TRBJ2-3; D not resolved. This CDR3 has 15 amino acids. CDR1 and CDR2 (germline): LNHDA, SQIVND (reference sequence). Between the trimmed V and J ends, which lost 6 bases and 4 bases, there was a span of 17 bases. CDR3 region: CASRTDERGADTQYF. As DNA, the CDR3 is TGTGCCAGTAGAACCGATGAGCGAGGAGCAGATACGCAGTATTTT.

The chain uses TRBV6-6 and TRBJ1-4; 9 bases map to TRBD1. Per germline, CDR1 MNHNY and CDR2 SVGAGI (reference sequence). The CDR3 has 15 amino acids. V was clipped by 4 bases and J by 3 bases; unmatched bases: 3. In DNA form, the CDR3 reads TGTGCCAGCAGTTTTACAGGGGGCGCTAATGAAAAACTGTTTTTT. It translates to CASSFTGGANEKLFF.